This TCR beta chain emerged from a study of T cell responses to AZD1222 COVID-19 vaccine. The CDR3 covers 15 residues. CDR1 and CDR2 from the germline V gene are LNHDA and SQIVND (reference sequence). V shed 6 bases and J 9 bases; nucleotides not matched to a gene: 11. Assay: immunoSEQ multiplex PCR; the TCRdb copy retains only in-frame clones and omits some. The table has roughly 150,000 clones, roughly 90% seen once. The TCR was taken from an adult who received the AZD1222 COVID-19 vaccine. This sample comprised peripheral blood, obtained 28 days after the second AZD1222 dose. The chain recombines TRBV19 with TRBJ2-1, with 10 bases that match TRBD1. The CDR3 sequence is CASRSHGDRGREQFF. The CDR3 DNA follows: TGTGCCAGTAGATCCCATGGGGACAGGGGCCGTGAGCAGTTCTTC.